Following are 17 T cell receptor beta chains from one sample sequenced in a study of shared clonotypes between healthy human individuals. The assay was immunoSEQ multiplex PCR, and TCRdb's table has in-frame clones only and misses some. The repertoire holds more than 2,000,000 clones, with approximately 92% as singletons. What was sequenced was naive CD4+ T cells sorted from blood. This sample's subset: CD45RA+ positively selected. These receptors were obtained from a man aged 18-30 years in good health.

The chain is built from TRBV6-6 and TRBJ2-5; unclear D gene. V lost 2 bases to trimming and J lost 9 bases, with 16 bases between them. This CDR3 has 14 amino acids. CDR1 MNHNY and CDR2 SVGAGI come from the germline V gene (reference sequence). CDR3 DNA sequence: TGTGCCAGCAGTTACGAGGAGAAGAGAATGGCCCAGTACTTC. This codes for CASSYEEKRMAQYF.

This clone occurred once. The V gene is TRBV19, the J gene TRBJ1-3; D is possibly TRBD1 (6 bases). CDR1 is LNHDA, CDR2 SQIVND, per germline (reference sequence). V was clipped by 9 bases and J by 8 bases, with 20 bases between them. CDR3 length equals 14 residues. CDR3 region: CASGRQAGGDTIYF. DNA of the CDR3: TGTGCCAGCGGAAGACAGGCTGGGGGAGACACCATATATTTT.

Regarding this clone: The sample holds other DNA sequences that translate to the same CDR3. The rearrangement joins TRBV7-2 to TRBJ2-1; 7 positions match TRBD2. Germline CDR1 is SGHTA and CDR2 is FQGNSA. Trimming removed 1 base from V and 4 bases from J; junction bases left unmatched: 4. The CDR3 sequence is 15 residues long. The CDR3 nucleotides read TGTGCCAGCAGCTTAGTTGCTAGCGGATACAATGAGCAGTTCTTC. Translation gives CASSLVASGYNEQFF.

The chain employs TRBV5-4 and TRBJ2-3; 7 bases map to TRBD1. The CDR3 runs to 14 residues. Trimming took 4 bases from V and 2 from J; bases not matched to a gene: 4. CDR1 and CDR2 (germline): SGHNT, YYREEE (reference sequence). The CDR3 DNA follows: TGTGCCAGCAGCACAGACAGGGTCACAGATACGCAGTATTTT. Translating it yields CASSTDRVTDTQYF.

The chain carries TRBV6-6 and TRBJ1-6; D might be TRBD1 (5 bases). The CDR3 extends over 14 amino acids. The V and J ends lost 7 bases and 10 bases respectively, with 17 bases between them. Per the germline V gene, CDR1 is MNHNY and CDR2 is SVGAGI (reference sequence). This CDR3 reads CASKFGQGNSPLHF. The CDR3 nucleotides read TGTGCCAGCAAGTTCGGGCAGGGAAACTCACCCCTCCACTTT.

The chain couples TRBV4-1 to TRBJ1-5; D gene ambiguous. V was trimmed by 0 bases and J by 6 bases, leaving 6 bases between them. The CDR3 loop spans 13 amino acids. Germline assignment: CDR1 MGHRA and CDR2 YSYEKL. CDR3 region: CASSQDMVQPQHF. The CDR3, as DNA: TGCGCCAGCAGCCAAGATATGGTTCAGCCCCAGCATTTT.

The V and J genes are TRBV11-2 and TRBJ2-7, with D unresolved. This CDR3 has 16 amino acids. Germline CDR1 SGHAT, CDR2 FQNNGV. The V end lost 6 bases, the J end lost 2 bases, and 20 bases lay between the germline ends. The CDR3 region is CASSLGGLGAAYEQYF. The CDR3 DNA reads TGTGCCAGCAGTCTGGGTGGGCTAGGCGCCGCCTACGAGCAGTACTTC.

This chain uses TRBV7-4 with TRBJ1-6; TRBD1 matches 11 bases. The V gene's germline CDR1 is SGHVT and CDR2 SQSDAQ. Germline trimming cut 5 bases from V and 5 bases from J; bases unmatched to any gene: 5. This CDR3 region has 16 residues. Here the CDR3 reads CASSGRDRGDNSPLHF. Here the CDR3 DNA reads TGTGCCAGCAGCGGCCGGGACAGGGGGGATAATTCACCCCTCCACTTT.

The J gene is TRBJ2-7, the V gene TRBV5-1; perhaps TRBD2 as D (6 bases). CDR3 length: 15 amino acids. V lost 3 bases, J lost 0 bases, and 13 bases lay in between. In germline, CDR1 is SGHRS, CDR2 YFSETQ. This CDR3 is CASSSTAGSSYEQYF. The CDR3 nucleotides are TGCGCCAGCAGCTCGACCGCCGGGAGCTCCTACGAGCAGTACTTC.

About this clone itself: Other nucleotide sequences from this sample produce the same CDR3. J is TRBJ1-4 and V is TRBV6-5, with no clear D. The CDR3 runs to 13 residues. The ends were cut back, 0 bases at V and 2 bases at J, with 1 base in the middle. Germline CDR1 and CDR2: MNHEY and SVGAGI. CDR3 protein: CASSYSTNEKLFF. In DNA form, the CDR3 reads TGTGCCAGCAGTTACTCGACTAATGAAAAACTGTTTTTT.

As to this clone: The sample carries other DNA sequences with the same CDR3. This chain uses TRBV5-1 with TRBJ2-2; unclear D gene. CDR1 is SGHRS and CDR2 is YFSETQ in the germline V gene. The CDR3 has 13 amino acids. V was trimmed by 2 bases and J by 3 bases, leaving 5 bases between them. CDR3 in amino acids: CASSLGYTGELFF. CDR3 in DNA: TGCGCCAGCAGCTTAGGGTACACCGGGGAGCTGTTTTTT. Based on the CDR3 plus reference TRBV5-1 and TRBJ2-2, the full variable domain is KAGVTQTPRYLIKTRGQQVTLSCSPISGHRSVSWYQQTPGQGLQFLFEYFSETQRNKGNFPGRFSGRQFSNSRSEMNVSTLELGDSALYLCASSLGYTGELFFGEGSRLTVL.

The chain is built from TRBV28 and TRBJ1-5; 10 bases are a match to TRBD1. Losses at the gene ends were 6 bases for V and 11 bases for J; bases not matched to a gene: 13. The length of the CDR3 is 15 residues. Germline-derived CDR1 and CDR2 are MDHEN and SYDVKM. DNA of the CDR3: TGTGCCAGCAGGGGAGGACAGGGGGTAATGAAAGCCCAGCATTTT. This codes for CASRGGQGVMKAQHF.

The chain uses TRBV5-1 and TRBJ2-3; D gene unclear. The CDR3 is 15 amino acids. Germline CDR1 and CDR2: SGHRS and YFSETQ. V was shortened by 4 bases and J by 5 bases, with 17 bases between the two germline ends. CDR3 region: CASSTWTPSQDTQYF. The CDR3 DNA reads TGCGCCAGCAGCACCTGGACGCCGAGTCAAGATACGCAGTATTTT. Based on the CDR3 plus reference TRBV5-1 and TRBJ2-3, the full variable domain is KAGVTQTPRYLIKTRGQQVTLSCSPISGHRSVSWYQQTPGQGLQFLFEYFSETQRNKGNFPGRFSGRQFSNSRSEMNVSTLELGDSALYLCASSTWTPSQDTQYFGPGTRLTVL.

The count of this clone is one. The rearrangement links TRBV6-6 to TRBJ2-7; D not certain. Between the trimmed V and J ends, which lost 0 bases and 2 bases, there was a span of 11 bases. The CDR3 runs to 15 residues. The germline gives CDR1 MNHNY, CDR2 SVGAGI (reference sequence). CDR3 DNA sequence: TGTGCCAGCAGTTACTCCTTGACACATGCCTACGAGCAGTACTTC. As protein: CASSYSLTHAYEQYF.

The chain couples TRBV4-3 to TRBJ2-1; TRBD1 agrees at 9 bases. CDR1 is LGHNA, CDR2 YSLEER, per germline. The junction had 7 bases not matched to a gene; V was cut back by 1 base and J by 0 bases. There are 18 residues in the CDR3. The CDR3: CASSQGTGTGSSYNEQFF. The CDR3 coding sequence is TGCGCCAGCAGCCAAGGGACCGGGACAGGGTCCTCCTACAATGAGCAGTTCTTC.

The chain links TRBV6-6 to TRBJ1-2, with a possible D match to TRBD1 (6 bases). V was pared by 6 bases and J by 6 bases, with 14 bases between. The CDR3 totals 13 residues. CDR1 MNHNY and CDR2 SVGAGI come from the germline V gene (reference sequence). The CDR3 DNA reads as TGTGCCAGCAGGACACAGGGTCCCCATGGCTACACCTTC. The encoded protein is CASRTQGPHGYTF.

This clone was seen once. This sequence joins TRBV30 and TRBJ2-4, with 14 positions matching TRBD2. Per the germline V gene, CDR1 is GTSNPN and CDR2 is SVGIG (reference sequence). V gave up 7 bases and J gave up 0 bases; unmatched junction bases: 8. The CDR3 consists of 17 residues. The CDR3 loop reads CAFKTSGGGLAKNIQYF. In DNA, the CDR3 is TGTGCCTTCAAGACTAGCGGGGGGGGACTAGCCAAAAACATTCAGTACTTC.